Below, 5 T cell receptor beta chains from the same sample are listed, as sequenced in a study of blood T cell repertoires in COVID-19. Some clones are missing from TCRdb's copy, which holds only in-frame ones; the method was immunoSEQ multiplex PCR. The data contain approximately 150,000 clones, around 84% of them singletons. Sequenced: PBMCs or T cells enriched from blood (not recorded which). The receptors were gathered from a woman aged 45-59 years who had recovered from COVID-19.

The chain joins TRBV5-1 to TRBJ2-5; D ambiguous. Deletions cut 1 base from V and 4 bases from J, with 14 bases between. The CDR3 consists of 15 residues. Germline loops: CDR1 SGHRS, CDR2 YFSETQ. CDR3 sequence (DNA): TGCGCCAGCAGCTTGACAGTGGGTTCGCTAGAGACCCAGTACTTC. It encodes CASSLTVGSLETQYF. The full variable domain, in which reference TRBV5-1 and TRBJ2-5 provide the parts outside the CDR3, is KAGVTQTPRYLIKTRGQQVTLSCSPISGHRSVSWYQQTPGQGLQFLFEYFSETQRNKGNFPGRFSGRQFSNSRSEMNVSTLELGDSALYLCASSLTVGSLETQYFGPGTRLLVL.

The V and J genes are TRBV3-1 (or the pseudogene TRBV3-2) and TRBJ2-3, with 7 bases identical to TRBD1. CDR1 is LGHDT and CDR2 is YNNKEL in the germline V gene (reference sequence). This CDR3 comprises 18 residues. V dropped 4 bases and J dropped 0; count of bases not matched to a gene: 13. CDR3 sequence reads: CASSPHPGQDTSTDTQYF. CDR3 nucleotide sequence: TGTGCCAGCAGCCCCCATCCCGGACAGGATACTAGCACAGATACGCAGTATTTT.

DNA for the CDR3: TGTGCCAGCTCATCCAGGGACAGCAGTGAAGCTTTCTTT. Translated, it gives CASSSRDSSEAFF. This rearrangement joins TRBV18 to TRBJ1-1; 7 bases fit TRBD1. The CDR3 extends over 13 amino acids. Germline CDR1 KGHSH, CDR2 LQKENI. The V segment lost 5 bases and the J segment 7 bases; nucleotides outside the gene matches: 7. The full variable domain, its missing parts supplied by reference TRBV18 and TRBJ1-1, is NAGVMQNPRHLVRRRGQEARLRCSPMKGHSHVYWYRQLPEEGLKFMVYLQKENIIDESGMPKERFSAEFPKEGPSILRIQQVVRGDSAAYFCASSSRDSSEAFFGQGTRLTVV.

This sequence joins TRBV6-2 or TRBV6-3 and TRBJ1-4; D is undetermined. The CDR3 extends over 14 amino acids. Trimming left V 6 bases short and J 0 bases short, with 8 bases between. Per the germline V gene, CDR1 is MNHEY and CDR2 is SVGEGT. The CDR3 region is CASSSRATNEKLFF. CDR3 DNA: TGTGCCAGCAGCTCCCGTGCAACTAATGAAAAACTGTTTTTT.

This clone was seen a single time. The genes are TRBV6-5 and TRBJ1-2; 7 bases line up with TRBD1. The germline V gene encodes CDR1 MNHEY and CDR2 SVGAGI. The ends lost 6 bases at V and 0 bases at J; junction bases unmatched: 1. The CDR3 covers 13 residues. CDR3 in DNA: TGTGCCAGCAGCGGGACAGCTAACTATGGCTACACCTTC. Protein product: CASSGTANYGYTF.